This record covers a single TCR beta chain. Antigen specificity is unknown. These data come from a study of shared clonotypes between healthy human individuals. General study results and limits: Specimens sampled were limited to blood, with tissue repertoires likely differing.

About 100 million PBMCs supplied genomic DNA for unsorted samples. As processed by the authors: ImmunoSEQ supplied junction-only sequences lacking quality scores, so filtering was different. Clones were read by immunoSEQ multiplex PCR, and TCRdb kept only the in-frame ones, dropping some. From that table come the V and J calls and clone size; the DNA was used to work out D and trimming. The table records about half a million clones, approximately 84% of them present only once. Sequencing input: PBMCs. This TCR derives from a woman in her forties in good health. Some clones in this sample may be carry-over from other donors' samples.

The CDR3 DNA is TGTGCCAGCAGCTTCTCTGGGAGCACAGATACGCAGTATTTT. Protein product: CASSFSGSTDTQYF. V and J are TRBV9 and TRBJ2-3, with D unresolved. The V end was cut by 4 bases, the J end by 0 bases, with 9 bases between. The CDR3 has 14 residues. Germline CDR1 reads SGDLS; CDR2 reads YYNGEE.